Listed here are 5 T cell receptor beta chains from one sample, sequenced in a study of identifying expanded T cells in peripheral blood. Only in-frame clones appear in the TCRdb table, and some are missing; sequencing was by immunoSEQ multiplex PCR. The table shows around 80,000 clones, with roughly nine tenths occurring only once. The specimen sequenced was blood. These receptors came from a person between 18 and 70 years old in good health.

CDR3 residues: CASSLARDSSTDTQYF. CDR3 in DNA: TGCGCCAGCAGCTTGGCCCGGGATTCTAGCACAGATACGCAGTATTTT. The chain uses TRBV5-1 and TRBJ2-3; D perhaps matches TRBD2 (5 bases). CDR3 length: 16 amino acids. The V gene's germline CDR1 is SGHRS and CDR2 YFSETQ. V lost 0 bases, J lost 0 bases, and 11 bases lay in between.

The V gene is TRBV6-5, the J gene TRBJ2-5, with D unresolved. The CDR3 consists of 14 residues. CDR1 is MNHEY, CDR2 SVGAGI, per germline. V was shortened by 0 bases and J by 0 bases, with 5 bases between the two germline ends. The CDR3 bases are TGTGCCAGCAGTTACTCGCCTAACCAAGAGACCCAGTACTTC. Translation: CASSYSPNQETQYF.

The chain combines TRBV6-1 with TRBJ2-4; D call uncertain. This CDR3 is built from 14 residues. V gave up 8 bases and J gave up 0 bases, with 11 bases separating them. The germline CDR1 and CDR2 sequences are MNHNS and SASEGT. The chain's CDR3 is CASRMDLAKNIQYF. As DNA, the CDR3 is TGTGCCAGCCGTATGGATTTAGCCAAAAACATTCAGTACTTC.

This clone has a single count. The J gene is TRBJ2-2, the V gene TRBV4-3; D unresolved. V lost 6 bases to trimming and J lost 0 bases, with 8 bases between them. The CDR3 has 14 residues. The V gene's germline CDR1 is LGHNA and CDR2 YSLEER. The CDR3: CASRAQPNTGELFF. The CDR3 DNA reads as TGCGCCAGCAGGGCCCAACCGAACACCGGGGAGCTGTTTTTT.

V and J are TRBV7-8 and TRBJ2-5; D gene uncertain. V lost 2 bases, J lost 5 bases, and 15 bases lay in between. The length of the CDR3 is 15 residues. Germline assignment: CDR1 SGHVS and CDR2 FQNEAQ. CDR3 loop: CASSLTGHLGETQYF. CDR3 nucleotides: TGTGCCAGCAGCTTAACTGGCCATCTCGGGGAGACCCAGTACTTC.